This is a list of T cell receptor beta chains from one sample in a study of human T cells and chemical hapten exposure. From the RACE reads, TCRdb called clonotypes with MiXCR, one entry per CDR3 protein. The sample carries around 300,000 distinct CDR3 sequences, 6% to 8.5% recorded once. The sequencing used whole blood, collected in connection with sensitization to the hapten diphenylcyclopropenone (DPC). The receptor source for this set is a woman aged 18-29 years with alopecia areata. Some clones in this sample may be carry-over from other donors' samples. Each CDR3 is given with its conserved first and last residue. D genes are given only for firm matches. The listing skips clone size in some rows; elsewhere it reads once, few, many or a size class.

many	TRBV4-2	TRBJ2-7	.	CASSQDLGPSYEQYF	TGTGCCAGCAGCCAAGATTTAGGACCGTCCTACGAGCAGTACTTC
many	TRBV28	TRBJ2-1	.	CASSFSHLAAYNEQFF	TGTGCCAGCAGTTTCTCCCATCTGGCCGCATACAATGAGCAGTTCTTC
many	TRBV11-1	TRBJ2-1	.	CASSLSSSSYNEQFF	TGTGCCAGCAGCTTATCTTCGAGCTCCTACAATGAGCAGTTCTTC
few	TRBV10-3	TRBJ2-2	.	CAISERDAERNTGELFF	TGTGCCATCAGTGAGAGGGATGCAGAGAGAAACACCGGGGAGCTGTTTTTT
many	TRBV20-1	TRBJ1-1	.	CSARVGGTNTEAFF	TGCAGTGCTAGAGTAGGCGGGACGAACACTGAAGCTTTCTTT
few	TRBV7-8	TRBJ1-3	TRBD1	CASSPPGQIENTIYF	TGTGCCAGCAGCCCCCCGGGACAGATTGAAAACACCATATATTTT
.	TRBV12-3/TRBV12-4	TRBJ1-1	TRBD1	CASSFPDRGETEAFF	TGTGCCAGCAGTTTCCCTGACAGGGGGGAGACTGAAGCTTTCTTT
many	TRBV20-1	TRBJ2-7	.	CSARDSTVSYEQYF	TGCAGTGCACGCGACTCCACAGTCTCCTACGAGCAGTACTTC
many	TRBV3-1	TRBJ1-2	.	CASSPRDGGSGYTF	TGTGCCAGCAGCCCTCGAGATGGGGGATCTGGCTACACCTTC
few	TRBV11-2	TRBJ2-1	TRBD1	CASSHDRGQGFF	TGTGCCAGCAGTCACGACAGGGGGCAGGGGTTCTTC